This TCR beta chain was recorded in a study of cytomegalovirus exposure and HLA in healthy donors. Regarding donors, all were healthy bone marrow donors. CDR3 length equals 15 residues. The ends lost 4 bases at V and 5 bases at J; junction bases unmatched: 9. Germline CDR1 and CDR2: MNHEY and SMNVEV (reference sequence). This PCR relied on a set of 60 Vbeta primers and 13 Jbeta primers. Per the original data handling: An analysis performed later counted roughly 80 million unique TCR beta chains (roughly 11 million of them shared). Assay used: immunoSEQ multiplex PCR; TCRdb lists only in-frame clones, some missing. That table supplies the V and J calls and clone size; D and trimming were determined from the DNA. The sample has 50,000 to 65,000 clones, roughly 84% seen once.

Sequenced: PBMCs. This chain connects TRBV27 to TRBJ2-5; 8 positions match TRBD2. The origin of this receptor is a woman aged 18-35 years in good health and CMV-seronegative. CDR3 nucleotides: TGTGCCAGCAGTTCCCCCGGGGGGGGCCGGGAGACCCAGTACTTC. Amino acids: CASSSPGGGRETQYF.